These 18 T cell receptor beta chains came from one sample sequenced in a study of T-cell memory formation after mild COVID-19. MiXCR, applied by TCRdb to the 5' RACE reads, yields one record per CDR3 protein. The repertoire holds approximately 490,000 distinct CDR3 sequences, with roughly 22% as singletons. Sample: PBMCs or a T cell subset sorted from them (not recorded which). Every receptor here comes from an adult woman who had mild COVID-19 (a few samples of this study predate the infection). Cell type and time point are not known.

J is TRBJ2-7 and V is TRBV30, with D possibly being TRBD2 (6 bases). CDR1 and CDR2 from the germline V gene are GTSNPN and SVGIG (reference sequence). V lost 4 bases to trimming and J lost 4 bases, with 23 bases between them. The CDR3 runs 16 residues. For the CDR3, the DNA is TGTGCCTGGAACGGTCCGGCGGCGGGGAACCTGTACGAGCAGTACTTC. Amino acids: CAWNGPAAGNLYEQYF. Full variable domain (missing parts from reference TRBV30 and TRBJ2-7): SQTIHQWPATLVQPVGSPLSLECTVEGTSNPNLYWYRQAAGRGLQLLFYSVGIGQISSEVPQNLSASRPQDRQFILSSKKLLLSDSGFYLCAWNGPAAGNLYEQYFGPGTRLTVT.

This clonotype turned up a few times. The J gene is TRBJ2-7, the V gene TRBV5-5, with D hard to call. V dropped 2 bases and J dropped 0 bases, with 9 bases sitting between them. The V gene's germline CDR1 is SGHKS and CDR2 YYEKEE (reference sequence). This CDR3 has 14 residues. The CDR3 nucleotides are TGTGCCAGCAGCTTTCACGGAAGCTCCTACGAGCAGTACTTC. This encodes CASSFHGSSYEQYF.

The sample holds many counts of this clonotype. This sequence joins TRBV5-1 and TRBJ2-7; TRBD1 aligns across 9 bases. V trimming: 7 bases; J trimming: 5 bases; junction bases outside the gene matches: 10. CDR1 and CDR2 (germline): SGHRS, YFSETQ. The CDR3 extends over 14 amino acids. CDR3 residues: CASSETGGLHEQYF. The CDR3 bases are TGCGCCAGCTCTGAGACAGGGGGTCTCCACGAGCAGTACTTC.

The sample holds many counts of this clonotype. V gene TRBV12-3 or TRBV12-4 combines with J gene TRBJ2-7; 10 nucleotides agree with TRBD2. This CDR3 has 15 amino acids. The trim removed 1 base at V and 0 bases at J, leaving 0 bases unmatched. Written as DNA, the CDR3 is TGTGCCAGCAGTTTAGTAGCGGGAGGCTCCTACGAGCAGTACTTC. Translation gives CASSLVAGGSYEQYF.

There are a few counts of this clonotype. The V gene is TRBV5-1, the J gene TRBJ2-5; 10 nucleotides line up with TRBD2. V was pared by 5 bases and J by 2 bases, with 0 bases of the junction left unmatched. This CDR3 has 13 amino acids. In germline, CDR1 is SGHRS, CDR2 YFSETQ. The CDR3 region is CASRTSGQETQYF. The CDR3 coding sequence is TGCGCCAGCAGGACTAGCGGGCAAGAGACCCAGTACTTC.

The genes are TRBV10-2 and TRBJ1-2; 12 bases match TRBD1. There are 15 residues in the CDR3. The germline V gene has CDR1 WSHSY and CDR2 SAAADI. V lost 6 bases and J lost 4; bases outside the gene matches: 6. DNA of the CDR3: TGCGCCAGCAGACCCGGGACAGGGGGCGCCTATGGCTACACCTTC. It encodes CASRPGTGGAYGYTF.

This clonotype was detected only a few times. The V gene is TRBV16, the J gene TRBJ2-7; 8 bases match TRBD2. The CDR3 covers 16 residues. J gave up 4 bases and V 0 bases, and 8 bases lay outside the gene matches. Germline V gives CDR1 KGHSY, CDR2 FQNENV. CDR3 sequence: CASSQSIPSGSYEQYF. For the CDR3, the DNA is TGTGCCAGCAGCCAATCGATCCCGAGCGGGAGTTACGAGCAGTACTTC.

This clonotype was counted a few times. The chain links TRBV7-3 to TRBJ2-3; D gene ambiguous. The germline gives CDR1 SGHTA, CDR2 FQGTGA. The V gene lost 2 bases and the J gene lost 5 bases, with 8 bases spanning the gap. There are 13 residues in the CDR3. CDR3: CASSLSGEDTQYF. Written as DNA, the CDR3 is TGTGCCAGCAGCTTATCTGGGGAAGATACGCAGTATTTT.

In its sample, this clonotype was seen a few times. This chain links TRBV12-3 or TRBV12-4 with TRBJ1-4; possible D gene TRBD1, 6 bases. The CDR3 covers 16 residues. The V end lost 6 bases, the J end lost 3 bases, and 17 bases lay between the germline ends. The CDR3 sequence: CASRSTGPGANEKLFF. CDR3 DNA sequence: TGTGCCAGCAGATCGACAGGTCCAGGGGCTAATGAAAAACTGTTTTTT.

The sample holds a few counts of this clonotype. The V and J genes are TRBV19 and TRBJ2-3, with 7 bases lining up with TRBD2. V shed 6 bases, J shed 2 bases, and the junction held 5 bases outside the gene matches. Germline V gives CDR1 LNHDA, CDR2 SQIVND (reference sequence). This CDR3 comprises 14 residues. As DNA, the CDR3 is TGTGCCAGTAGGCGGGGACTACTCACAGATACGCAGTATTTT. This encodes CASRRGLLTDTQYF. The full variable domain, with the rest looked up from reference TRBV19 and TRBJ2-3, is DGGITQSPKYLFRKEGQNVTLSCEQNLNHDAMYWYRQDPGQGLRLIYYSQIVNDFQKGDIAEGYSVSREKKESFPLTVTSAQKNPTAFYLCASRRGLLTDTQYFGPGTRLTVL.

This clonotype was detected a few times. The chain recombines TRBV7-9 with TRBJ2-7; 10 bases fit TRBD1. Germline CDR1 is SEHNR and CDR2 is FQNEAQ (reference sequence). The CDR3 length is 13 residues. The ends lost 6 bases at V and 9 bases at J; junction bases unmatched: 8. This CDR3 reads CASRRGQGGAQYF. CDR3 DNA sequence: TGTGCCAGCAGACGCGGACAGGGGGGCGCGCAGTACTTC.

The rearrangement links TRBV20-1 to TRBJ2-3, with D perhaps matching TRBD2 (6 bases). Trimming removed 0 bases at V and 1 base at J, with 11 bases between. Germline CDR1 reads DFQATT; CDR2 reads SNEGSKA (reference sequence). The CDR3 has 15 amino acids. The CDR3 here is CSARDQLARTDTQYF. In DNA form, the CDR3 reads TGCAGTGCTAGAGACCAACTAGCTCGCACAGATACGCAGTATTTT.

This clonotype was seen at least ten times. DNA for the CDR3: TGTGCCAGCAGCCGCGGGGGGAGCTCCTACAATGAGCAGTTCTTC. Residues: CASSRGGSSYNEQFF. The chain links TRBV7-6 to TRBJ2-1; 8 nucleotides agree with TRBD2. J lost 0 bases, V lost 5 bases, and 3 bases had no gene match. CDR1 is SGHVS, CDR2 FNYEAQ, per germline. The CDR3 extends over 15 amino acids. The full variable domain, its missing parts supplied by reference TRBV7-6 and TRBJ2-1, is GAGVSQSPRYKVTKRGQDVALRCDPISGHVSLYWYRQALGQGPEFLTYFNYEAQQDKSGLPNDRFSAERPEGSISTLTIQRTEQRDSAMYRCASSRGGSSYNEQFFGPGTRLTVL.

This clonotype was recorded only once. V usage is TRBV7-2 and J usage is TRBJ2-3, with D hard to call. V dropped 7 bases and J dropped 4 bases, with 18 bases sitting between them. Germline CDR1 is SGHTA and CDR2 is FQGNSA. This CDR3 is built from 15 residues. In DNA, the CDR3 is TGTGCCAGCACCGCACAAACACTGGTACCAGATACGCAGTATTTT. The encoded protein is CASTAQTLVPDTQYF. The entire variable domain, with the rest obtained from reference TRBV7-2 and TRBJ2-3, is as follows: GAGVSQSPSNKVTEKGKDVELRCDPISGHTALYWYRQSLGQGLEFLIYFQGNSAPDKSGLPSDRFSAERTGGSVSTLTIQRTQQEDSAVYLCASTAQTLVPDTQYFGPGTRLTVL.

The V and J genes are TRBV5-8 and TRBJ1-3, with 11 positions matching TRBD1. Germline V gene data show CDR1 as SGHTS and CDR2 as YDEGEE. The CDR3 spans 19 residues. J gave up 3 bases and V 4 bases, and 15 bases lay outside the gene matches. CDR3 sequence (DNA): TGTGCCAGCAGCCCGATCCAGGACAGGGGGCGGGTTATTGGAAACACCATATATTTT. Translated, it gives CASSPIQDRGRVIGNTIYF.

This clonotype was seen ten or more times. The chain is built from TRBV4-1 and TRBJ2-1, with D perhaps assigned TRBD1 or TRBD2 (8 bases each). CDR1 and CDR2 from the germline V gene are MGHRA and YSYEKL. V lost 4 bases and J 4 bases, leaving 23 bases between the germline ends. The CDR3 sequence is 18 residues long. CDR3 nucleotides: TGCGCCAGCAGCCGCGCAGGGGGCACCGGGGGGGATTACAATGAGCAGTTCTTC. Translated: CASSRAGGTGGDYNEQFF.

The chain joins TRBV5-1 to TRBJ2-1; 10 bases align to TRBD1. This CDR3 has 16 residues. The ends lost 3 bases at V and 7 bases at J; junction bases unmatched: 10. CDR1 SGHRS and CDR2 YFSETQ come from the germline V gene. CDR3 loop: CASSYSGTGVGNEQFF. The CDR3 DNA reads TGCGCCAGCAGCTACTCCGGGACAGGGGTCGGGAATGAGCAGTTCTTC.

The V gene is TRBV30, the J gene TRBJ1-2; D is unclear. This CDR3 is 11 amino acids long. V shed 1 base and J shed 3 bases, with 3 bases lying between them. Germline V CDR1 and CDR2: GTSNPN, SVGIG (reference sequence). CDR3 DNA: TGTGCCTGGAGTGGGTACTATGGCTACACCTTC. As protein: CAWSGYYGYTF. Together with reference TRBV30 and TRBJ1-2, the CDR3 gives the full variable domain: SQTIHQWPATLVQPVGSPLSLECTVEGTSNPNLYWYRQAAGRGLQLLFYSVGIGQISSEVPQNLSASRPQDRQFILSSKKLLLSDSGFYLCAWSGYYGYTFGSGTRLTVV.